The 28 T cell receptor beta chains given below trace back to one sample, sequenced in a study of identifying expanded T cells in peripheral blood (dated by TCRdb to between 2018 and 2021). The library came from the immunoSEQ multiplex PCR assay. This immuneACCESS table, as held by TCRdb, lists in-frame sequences with V and J called but not all clones. Of the missing ones, under half trace to an unresolved V gene in checked studies; the others have no known cause. This sample lists 70,000 to 100,000 clones; roughly 86% were detected once. The ten most abundant clones make up 5.6% of the sample. Source material: blood. These receptors all stem from a person between 18 and 69 years old in good health.

This clone has a single count. This chain joins TRBV15 and TRBJ2-5; TRBD1 aligns across 12 bases. CDR3 length: 15 residues. Germline V CDR1 and CDR2: LNHNV, YYDKDF (reference sequence). The trim removed 5 bases at V and 5 bases at J, leaving 6 bases unmatched. The CDR3: CATSARDRGQETQYF. The CDR3 coding sequence is TGTGCCACCAGCGCCCGGGACAGGGGGCAGGAGACCCAGTACTTC.

This clone was seen a single time. The chain uses TRBV6-1 and TRBJ2-5; D possibly corresponds to TRBD2 (6 bases). Germline V gene sequence: CDR1 MNHNS, CDR2 SASEGT. The CDR3 loop spans 16 amino acids. The germline V and J ends were trimmed by 4 bases and 2 bases, with 17 bases remaining between them. The CDR3 here is CASSVQLGGRQETQYF. CDR3 nucleotides: TGTGCCAGCAGTGTTCAACTCGGGGGACGGCAAGAGACCCAGTACTTC.

In its sample, this clone was seen a few times. The genes are TRBV10-2 and TRBJ1-2; D unclear. The CDR3 sequence is 12 residues long. The V end lost 2 bases, the J end lost 7 bases, and 8 bases lay between the germline ends. Germline assignment: CDR1 WSHSY and CDR2 SAAADI. CDR3 nucleotides: TGCGCCAGCAGTGAGACCATAGTTGGCTACACCTTC. It yields the protein CASSETIVGYTF.

This rearrangement joins TRBV6-5 to TRBJ2-7; TRBD2 might be the D (6 bases). CDR1 and CDR2 (germline): MNHEY, SVGAGI. Trimming removed 2 bases at V and 5 bases at J, with 16 bases between. The CDR3 is 15 residues long. This CDR3 reads CASSYGGALVNEQYF. The CDR3 DNA is TGTGCCAGCAGTTACGGCGGGGCGCTCGTTAACGAGCAGTACTTC.

The gene calls are TRBV7-9 and TRBJ2-5, with no clear D. This CDR3 is built from 14 residues. Trimming left V 5 bases short and J 5 bases short, with 15 bases between. Germline V lookup: CDR1 SEHNR, CDR2 FQNEAQ (reference sequence). CDR3: CASSAAVEYETQYF. CDR3 nucleotides: TGTGCCAGCAGCGCTGCGGTCGAGTACGAGACCCAGTACTTC.

V is TRBV11-2 and J is TRBJ1-2, with 8 bases fitting TRBD1. Unmatched junction bases numbered 12, after V lost 6 bases and J lost 3 bases. Germline values: CDR1 SGHAT, CDR2 FQNNGV. The CDR3 extends over 16 amino acids. The CDR3 DNA sequence: TGTGCCAGCAGACTGCTCAGGGGGCGACGACACTATGGCTACACCTTC. As protein: CASRLLRGRRHYGYTF.

This sequence joins TRBV18 and TRBJ1-1, with D hard to call. Looked up from germline, CDR1 is KGHSH and CDR2 is LQKENI. V was trimmed by 6 bases and J by 1 base, leaving 15 bases between them. The CDR3 sequence is 15 residues long. CDR3 sequence: CASSPQDLQNTEAFF. The CDR3 DNA reads as TGTGCCAGCTCTCCGCAGGACTTGCAGAACACTGAAGCTTTCTTT.

This clone was detected once. V usage is TRBV23-1 and J usage is TRBJ2-5; TRBD1 aligns across 7 bases. Near its end, the DNA agrees better with TRBJ2-7, so the J call may be wrong. TRBV23-1 counts as an open reading frame of uncertain function. This CDR3 is built from 17 residues. DNA of the CDR3: TGCGCCAGCAGTCAATCGAGAGGGGGCAAAAGCCTCTACGAGCAGTACTTC. Its protein is CASSQSRGGKSLYEQYF.

The chain employs TRBV7-9 and TRBJ1-1; D is unclear. This CDR3 contains 13 residues. The germline V gene encodes CDR1 SEHNR and CDR2 FQNEAQ (reference sequence). V was shortened by 1 base and J by 3 bases, with 6 bases between the two germline ends. The CDR3 region has the DNA TGTGCCAGCAGCTTAGTCCAGGACACTGAAGCTTTCTTT. As protein: CASSLVQDTEAFF.

The chain has TRBV19 and TRBJ1-1; TRBD1 might be the D (5 bases). The germline CDR1 and CDR2 sequences are LNHDA and SQIVND (reference sequence). The CDR3 loop spans 13 amino acids. With 3 bases removed from V and 7 bases from J, the gap between germline ends came to 12 bases. The CDR3 sequence: CASSIEQGGEAFF. The CDR3 coding sequence is TGTGCCAGTAGTATTGAGCAGGGAGGTGAAGCTTTCTTT. Based on the CDR3 plus reference TRBV19 and TRBJ1-1, the full variable domain is DGGITQSPKYLFRKEGQNVTLSCEQNLNHDAMYWYRQDPGQGLRLIYYSQIVNDFQKGDIAEGYSVSREKKESFPLTVTSAQKNPTAFYLCASSIEQGGEAFFGQGTRLTVV.

The chain joins TRBV5-4 to TRBJ2-4; a possible D gene is TRBD1 (6 bases). The V gene's germline CDR1 is SGHNT and CDR2 YYREEE (reference sequence). V was pared by 4 bases and J by 2 bases, with 13 bases between. This CDR3 spans 15 amino acids. Here the CDR3 DNA reads TGTGCCAGCAGCGCGCCGGACAGTTCCAAAAACATTCAGTACTTC. Protein: CASSAPDSSKNIQYF. Supplemented by reference TRBV5-4 and TRBJ2-4, the full variable domain reads ETGVTQSPTHLIKTRGQQVTLRCSSQSGHNTVSWYQQALGQGPQFIFQYYREEENGRGNFPPRFSGLQFPNYSSELNVNALELDDSALYLCASSAPDSSKNIQYFGAGTRLSVL.

The J gene is TRBJ1-2, the V gene TRBV5-1; TRBD1 aligns across 7 bases. Germline CDR1 SGHRS, CDR2 YFSETQ. The CDR3 has 14 amino acids. V trimming: 4 bases; J trimming: 2 bases; junction bases outside the gene matches: 5. The CDR3: CASSAGQPNYGYTF. The CDR3 coding sequence is TGCGCCAGCAGCGCGGGACAGCCAAACTATGGCTACACCTTC.

The chain has TRBV7-2 and TRBJ1-2; 7 positions agree with TRBD1. With 6 bases clipped from V and 8 bases from J, the junction kept 9 bases outside the gene matches. This CDR3 has 13 amino acids. Per the germline V gene, CDR1 is SGHTA and CDR2 is FQGNSA. The CDR3: CASSPSHRGGYTF. The CDR3 DNA reads TGTGCCAGCAGTCCCAGCCACAGGGGAGGCTACACCTTC.

The chain recombines TRBV7-9 with TRBJ1-5, with no clear D. Germline-derived CDR1 and CDR2 are SEHNR and FQNEAQ (reference sequence). The CDR3 extends over 13 amino acids. Trimming took off 1 base at V and 5 bases at J, with 6 bases between the two ends. The CDR3 sequence: CASSLGWDQPQHF. The CDR3 DNA is TGTGCCAGCAGCTTAGGGTGGGATCAGCCCCAGCATTTT.

The V and J genes are TRBV5-1 and TRBJ2-1; D may match TRBD1 or TRBD2 (5 bases each). Trimming left V 5 bases short and J 4 bases short, with 13 bases between. CDR3 length: 14 residues. Germline V gene data show CDR1 as SGHRS and CDR2 as YFSETQ. The DNA for the CDR3 is TGCGCCAGCAGGGAAGGGGAGCGTTACAATGAGCAGTTCTTC. Amino acid sequence: CASREGERYNEQFF.

The rearrangement links TRBV7-2 to TRBJ2-7; possible D gene TRBD1, 6 bases. This CDR3 is built from 15 residues. Germline V gene sequence: CDR1 SGHTA, CDR2 FQGNSA. The V and J ends lost 1 base and 5 bases respectively, with 15 bases between them. The CDR3 bases are TGTGCCAGCAGCTTAGTCGGCAGGGGAAGGAACGAGCAGTACTTC. It is translated as CASSLVGRGRNEQYF. The full variable domain, in which reference TRBV7-2 and TRBJ2-7 provide the parts outside the CDR3, is GAGVSQSPSNKVTEKGKDVELRCDPISGHTALYWYRQSLGQGLEFLIYFQGNSAPDKSGLPSDRFSAERTGGSVSTLTIQRTQQEDSAVYLCASSLVGRGRNEQYFGPGTRLTVT.

The rearrangement links TRBV4-1 to TRBJ1-1; no clear D gene. CDR1 and CDR2 (germline): MGHRA, YSYEKL. The length of the CDR3 is 14 residues. V was shortened by 7 bases and J by 5 bases, with 17 bases between the two germline ends. CDR3 region: CASTPIGVGTEAFF. The CDR3 coding sequence is TGCGCCAGCACCCCAATCGGGGTAGGGACTGAAGCTTTCTTT.

V and J are TRBV9 and TRBJ1-3; D perhaps matches TRBD1 (5 bases). V dropped 4 bases and J dropped 0 bases, with 14 bases sitting between them. The germline V gene has CDR1 SGDLS and CDR2 YYNGEE. There are 16 residues in the CDR3. The DNA of the CDR3 is TGTGCCAGCAGCATGGGACGGCGGGGCTCTGGAAACACCATATATTTT. It encodes CASSMGRRGSGNTIYF.

V and J are TRBV6-5 and TRBJ1-6, with 10 bases matching TRBD1. CDR1 is MNHEY, CDR2 SVGAGI, per germline. The CDR3 sequence is 16 residues long. With 0 bases clipped from V and 7 bases from J, the junction kept 3 bases outside the gene matches. CDR3 sequence: CASSYSKGQGNSPLHF. The DNA of the CDR3 is TGTGCCAGCAGTTACTCGAAGGGACAGGGGAATTCACCCCTCCACTTT.

The chain couples TRBV15 to TRBJ1-1, with 11 bases lining up with TRBD1. Trimming at V came to 1 base and at J to 5 bases, leaving 9 bases not matched to a gene. Germline V gene data show CDR1 as LNHNV and CDR2 as YYDKDF (reference sequence). CDR3 size: 17 residues. Here the CDR3 DNA reads TGTGCCACCAGCAGAGGAGGATTGGACAGGGGGCTTACTGAAGCTTTCTTT. It specifies CATSRGGLDRGLTEAFF.

This chain joins TRBV4-3 and TRBJ2-5; a possible D gene is TRBD1 (5 bases). Germline V gives CDR1 LGHNA, CDR2 YSLEER. V was cut by 0 bases and J by 5 bases, with 13 bases left in between. The CDR3 is 15 residues long. This chain's CDR3 is CASSQDHRRPETQYF. CDR3 DNA: TGCGCCAGCAGCCAAGATCACAGGCGTCCTGAGACCCAGTACTTC.

The rearrangement links TRBV4-1 to TRBJ1-6, with D maybe TRBD1 (5 bases). This CDR3 is built from 16 residues. CDR1 MGHRA and CDR2 YSYEKL come from the germline V gene. With 3 bases removed from V and 11 bases from J, the gap between germline ends came to 20 bases. The CDR3 reads CASSHLPGPAHPPLHF. In nucleotides, the CDR3 is TGCGCCAGCAGCCATTTACCGGGACCAGCCCACCCACCCCTCCACTTT.

The genes are TRBV14 and TRBJ2-6; D remains ambiguous. Germline V lookup: CDR1 SGHDN, CDR2 FVKESK. The length of the CDR3 is 14 residues. V lost 3 bases and J 2 bases, leaving 5 bases between the germline ends. CDR3 in amino acids: CASSHTAGANVLTF. As DNA, the CDR3 is TGTGCCAGCAGCCATACGGCTGGGGCCAACGTCCTGACTTTC.

The DNA for the CDR3 is TGTGCCAGCAGCAAGGGGACAGGGAAGGTCGAGCAGTACTTC. Protein: CASSKGTGKVEQYF. V and J are TRBV7-9 and TRBJ2-7; 9 bases align to TRBD1. The CDR3 contains 14 residues. Germline V lookup: CDR1 SEHNR, CDR2 FQNEAQ (reference sequence). The trim removed 5 bases at V and 6 bases at J, leaving 8 bases unmatched. The full variable domain, completed using reference TRBV7-9 and TRBJ2-7, is DTGVSQNPRHKITKRGQNVTFRCDPISEHNRLYWYRQTLGQGPEFLTYFQNEAQLEKSRLLSDRFSAERPKGSFSTLEIQRTEQGDSAMYLCASSKGTGKVEQYFGPGTRLTVT.

The rearrangement joins TRBV15 to TRBJ1-5; no reliable D call. Trimming removed 3 bases from V and 2 bases from J, with 8 bases in between. The CDR3 is made up of 14 amino acids. Germline CDR1 and CDR2: LNHNV and YYDKDF (reference sequence). This CDR3 is CATSSQAGNQPQHF. CDR3 in DNA: TGTGCCACCAGCAGCCAGGCAGGCAATCAGCCCCAGCATTTT.

V usage is TRBV6-1 and J usage is TRBJ2-1; 14 bases fit TRBD2. Germline trimming cut 0 bases from V and 8 bases from J; bases unmatched to any gene: 6. Germline V gene lookup returns CDR1 MNHNS and CDR2 SASEGT. There are 17 residues in the CDR3. This CDR3 is CASSEALTSGGDDEQFF. The CDR3 bases are TGTGCCAGCAGTGAAGCCCTGACTAGCGGGGGGGATGATGAGCAGTTCTTC.

The sample holds one count of this clone. CDR3 in DNA: TGTGCCAGCAGCTTAGCCAGCCAAGAGACCCAGTACTTC. This gives the protein CASSLASQETQYF. The chain uses TRBV11-2 and TRBJ2-5; D is undetermined. The V end was cut by 1 base, the J end by 1 base, with 4 bases between. The CDR3 has 13 amino acids. Germline V gene sequence: CDR1 SGHAT, CDR2 FQNNGV.

This chain links TRBV7-9 with TRBJ2-5; no clear D. CDR1 and CDR2 from the germline V gene are SEHNR and FQNEAQ (reference sequence). The CDR3 is 13 residues long. V dropped 2 bases and J dropped 4 bases, with 8 bases sitting between them. CDR3 in DNA: TGTGCCAGCAGCTTATTGGCGGTAGAGACCCAGTACTTC. Encoded protein: CASSLLAVETQYF.